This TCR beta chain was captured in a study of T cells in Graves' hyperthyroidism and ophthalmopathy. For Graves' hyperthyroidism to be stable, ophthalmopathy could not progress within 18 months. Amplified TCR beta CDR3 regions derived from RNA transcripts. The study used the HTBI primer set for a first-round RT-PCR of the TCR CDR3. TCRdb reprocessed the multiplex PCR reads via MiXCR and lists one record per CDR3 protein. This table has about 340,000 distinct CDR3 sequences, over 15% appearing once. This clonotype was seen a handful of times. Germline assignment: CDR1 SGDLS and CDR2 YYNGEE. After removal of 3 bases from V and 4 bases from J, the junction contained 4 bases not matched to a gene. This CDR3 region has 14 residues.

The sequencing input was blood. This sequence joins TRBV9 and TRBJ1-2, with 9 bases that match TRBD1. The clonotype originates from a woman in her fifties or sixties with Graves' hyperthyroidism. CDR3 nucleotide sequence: TGTGCCAGCAGCGCCTGGACAGGGGCCTATGGCTACACCTTC. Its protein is CASSAWTGAYGYTF.